The 26 T cell receptor beta chains below were found in one sample sequenced in a study of vaccination and CD4 T cells after COVID-19. The antigens these receptors bind are not known. Treatment given: approximately 9-day PBMC culture with coronavirus spike peptide pools or control peptides (ViraFEST assay). Oncomine TCR Beta short-read sequencing was applied to DNA from cultured CD4+ T cells. TCRdb ran MiXCR on the PCR reads and lists one entry per CDR3 protein. The sample includes just over 9,500 distinct CDR3 sequences, around 70% of them seen just once. Sequencing input: CD4+ T cells from blood, cultured in vitro. The receptor source for this set is a human donor who had recovered from COVID-19.

The rearrangement uses TRBV20-1 and TRBJ1-6, with D unresolved. The V end was cut by 0 bases, the J end by 6 bases, with 6 bases between. Germline V gene sequence: CDR1 DFQATT, CDR2 SNEGSKA (reference sequence). The CDR3 runs 13 residues. CDR3 in amino acids: CSARDSVNSPLHF. CDR3 sequence (DNA): TGCAGTGCTAGAGACAGTGTTAATTCACCCCTCCACTTT.

In its sample, this clonotype was seen a few times. J is TRBJ1-1 and V is TRBV24-1, with TRBD1 identical over 7 bases. The ends lost 4 bases at V and 7 bases at J; junction bases unmatched: 2. Per the germline V gene, CDR1 is KGHDR and CDR2 is SFDVKD. CDR3 length: 12 amino acids. Written as DNA, the CDR3 is TGTGCCACCAGTGACTACAGGGGTGAAGCTTTCTTT. Its translation is CATSDYRGEAFF.

This sequence joins TRBV28 and TRBJ2-7, with D possibly TRBD1 on 5 matching bases. The germline gives CDR1 MDHEN, CDR2 SYDVKM. The CDR3 loop spans 14 amino acids. Trimming took off 2 bases at V and 2 bases at J, with 10 bases between the two ends. Written as DNA, the CDR3 is TGTGCCAGCAGTTTACGGCCAGGGACCTACGAGCAGTACTTC. This encodes CASSLRPGTYEQYF.

The chain is built from TRBV15 and TRBJ2-3; 8 nucleotides line up with TRBD2. The ends lost 0 bases at V and 6 bases at J; junction bases unmatched: 11. This CDR3 region has 17 residues. Germline CDR1 LNHNV, CDR2 YYDKDF (reference sequence). The CDR3 region is CATSRDEAGGAPDTQYF. CDR3 bases: TGTGCCACCAGCAGAGATGAGGCCGGGGGGGCACCTGATACGCAGTATTTT.

This clonotype was recorded a few times. The J gene is TRBJ1-2, the V gene TRBV27, with D perhaps TRBD1 (5 bases). This CDR3 spans 16 amino acids. V was clipped by 6 bases and J by 8 bases, with 25 bases between them. Germline V gene lookup returns CDR1 MNHEY and CDR2 SMNVEV (reference sequence). CDR3 nucleotides: TGTGCCAGCAGAAGCTATCTTCAGAGGACATCCACGGGCTACACCTTC. Protein product: CASRSYLQRTSTGYTF.

The gene calls are TRBV25-1 and TRBJ2-1; TRBD1 agrees at 9 bases. The CDR3 has 18 amino acids. V lost 4 bases and J lost 10; bases outside the gene matches: 20. The germline V gene has CDR1 MGHDK and CDR2 SYGVNS. The CDR3 reads CASSGPGGRDRAVDEQFF. The CDR3 DNA sequence: TGTGCCAGCAGTGGGCCGGGGGGACGGGACAGGGCCGTGGACGAGCAGTTCTTC.

This chain uses TRBV6-2 or TRBV6-3 with TRBJ2-7, with 7 bases that match TRBD1. This CDR3 region has 15 residues. In germline, CDR1 is MNHEY, CDR2 SVGEGT. J was trimmed by 8 bases and V by 6 bases; bases with no gene match: 16. CDR3 nucleotides: TGTGCCAGCAGACCAACCGGGACAGCGGATATCAAGCAGTACTTC. As protein: CASRPTGTADIKQYF.

The chain is built from TRBV27 and TRBJ1-5; D is uncertain. The CDR3 sequence is 15 residues long. V lost 0 bases, J lost 1 base, and 7 bases lay in between. Germline CDR1 reads MNHEY; CDR2 reads SMNVEV (reference sequence). The CDR3 DNA follows: TGTGCCAGCAGTTTATCGGGCGACAGCAATCAGCCCCAGCATTTT. Translated, it gives CASSLSGDSNQPQHF.

This clonotype showed up just a few times. Here the CDR3 DNA reads TGTGCCTGGAGTAACCGGGACAGGGGAGGCGAGCAGTACTTC. Encoded protein: CAWSNRDRGGEQYF. The genes are TRBV30 and TRBJ2-7; 10 bases agree with TRBD1. After removal of 2 bases from V and 6 bases from J, the junction contained 7 bases not matched to a gene. Germline V lookup: CDR1 GTSNPN, CDR2 SVGIG (reference sequence). This CDR3 contains 14 residues.

This sequence joins TRBV6-2 or TRBV6-3 and TRBJ1-2; TRBD1 aligns across 8 bases. Germline CDR1 and CDR2: MNHEY and SVGEGT. V trimming: 8 bases; J trimming: 4 bases; junction bases outside the gene matches: 15. The CDR3 spans 16 residues. CDR3 sequence: CASAVHLRQGTYGYTF. The CDR3 DNA reads TGTGCCAGCGCTGTACATCTTCGACAGGGGACCTATGGCTACACCTTC.

V usage is TRBV6-2 or TRBV6-3 and J usage is TRBJ1-1; D is unresolved. Germline V lookup: CDR1 MNHEY, CDR2 SVGEGT. V was clipped by 7 bases and J by 0 bases, with 9 bases between them. The CDR3 loop spans 13 amino acids. The CDR3 spells CASTAAVNTEAFF. In DNA form, the CDR3 reads TGTGCCAGCACAGCGGCGGTGAACACTGAAGCTTTCTTT.

There are a few counts of this clonotype. This chain uses TRBV7-9 with TRBJ2-7, with 8 bases matching TRBD1. Trimming at V came to 2 bases and at J to 3 bases, leaving 9 bases not matched to a gene. The CDR3 spans 16 residues. Germline-derived CDR1 and CDR2 are SEHNR and FQNEAQ (reference sequence). The CDR3 is CASSLTGRDRGYEQYF. As DNA, the CDR3 is TGTGCCAGCAGCTTAACGGGTAGAGACAGGGGCTACGAGCAGTACTTC.

CDR3 sequence reads: CASSWGGLLSSYEQYF. CDR3 nucleotides: TGTGCCAGCAGTTGGGGGGGGCTTTTAAGCTCCTACGAGCAGTACTTC. The V call is TRBV2, the J call TRBJ2-7; TRBD2 might be the D (7 bases). Germline loops: CDR1 SNHLY, CDR2 FYNNEI. The V end lost 5 bases, the J end lost 0 bases, and 17 bases lay between the germline ends. The length of the CDR3 is 16 residues.

The CDR3 DNA sequence: TGCAGTGCCATAGCAGGGGGGGCTTTCTTT. Translating gives CSAIAGGAFF. V usage is TRBV20-1 and J usage is TRBJ1-1; 7 bases map to TRBD1. Per the germline V gene, CDR1 is DFQATT and CDR2 is SNEGSKA (reference sequence). This CDR3 region has 10 residues. The ends lost 6 bases at V and 11 bases at J; junction bases unmatched: 6.

The chain links TRBV6-1 to TRBJ1-1; no firm D call. This CDR3 is 11 amino acids long. V lost 7 bases and J lost 2, with 5 bases in between. Germline V gene lookup returns CDR1 MNHNS and CDR2 SASEGT. CDR3 sequence: CASIPNTEAFF. The CDR3 region has the DNA TGTGCCAGCATACCTAACACTGAAGCTTTCTTT.

The chain uses TRBV6-5 and TRBJ2-7; TRBD1 aligns across 12 bases. The ends lost 4 bases at V and 3 bases at J; junction bases unmatched: 13. Per germline, CDR1 MNHEY and CDR2 SVGAGI. The length of the CDR3 is 18 residues. CDR3 sequence reads: CASSSGTGGAGGFYEQYF. CDR3 in DNA: TGTGCCAGCAGTTCCGGGACAGGGGGCGCGGGGGGGTTCTACGAGCAGTACTTC.

The chain couples TRBV19 to TRBJ2-1; the D gene could be TRBD1 or TRBD2 (5 bases each). Germline V gene data show CDR1 as LNHDA and CDR2 as SQIVND (reference sequence). V shed 6 bases and J shed 1 base, with 19 bases lying between them. The CDR3 totals 17 residues. DNA for the CDR3: TGTGCCAGTAGCCCCCCTCCACGGGGCGTTTCCTACAATGAGCAGTTCTTC. This sequence encodes CASSPPPRGVSYNEQFF.

The rearrangement joins TRBV20-1 to TRBJ1-3; D is ambiguous. This CDR3 is built from 12 residues. Germline values: CDR1 DFQATT, CDR2 SNEGSKA (reference sequence). V was cut by 6 bases and J by 2 bases, with 8 bases left in between. The CDR3 region is CSALEPGNTIYF. The CDR3 DNA sequence: TGCAGTGCATTGGAACCTGGAAACACCATATATTTT.

The gene calls are TRBV12-3 or TRBV12-4 and TRBJ1-2, with D possibly matching TRBD1 (5 bases). The CDR3 extends over 14 amino acids. V lost 3 bases to trimming and J lost 4 bases, with 12 bases between them. The CDR3 DNA follows: TGTGCCAGCAGTTTTAATCAGGGTGTCTATGGCTACACCTTC. Translating gives CASSFNQGVYGYTF.

This chain uses TRBV12-3 or TRBV12-4 with TRBJ1-2; D perhaps matches TRBD1 (6 bases). The CDR3 length is 13 residues. V was trimmed by 6 bases and J by 5 bases, leaving 13 bases between them. CDR3: CASSRDKVYGYTF. The CDR3 DNA is TGTGCCAGCAGCCGGGACAAGGTTTATGGCTACACCTTC.

V and J are TRBV5-1 and TRBJ2-5, with D unresolved. V lost 0 bases, J lost 0 bases, and 9 bases lay in between. Germline V gives CDR1 SGHRS, CDR2 YFSETQ. The CDR3 is 15 amino acids. DNA for the CDR3: TGCGCCAGCAGCTTGGTGTCGCGGAACCAAGAGACCCAGTACTTC. Residues: CASSLVSRNQETQYF. The full variable domain, with the rest looked up from reference TRBV5-1 and TRBJ2-5, is KAGVTQTPRYLIKTRGQQVTLSCSPISGHRSVSWYQQTPGQGLQFLFEYFSETQRNKGNFPGRFSGRQFSNSRSEMNVSTLELGDSALYLCASSLVSRNQETQYFGPGTRLLVL.

The V call is TRBV6-6, the J call TRBJ1-6; D possibly corresponds to TRBD1 (5 bases). Germline V gives CDR1 MNHNY, CDR2 SVGAGI (reference sequence). Between the trimmed V and J ends, which lost 4 bases and 7 bases, there was a span of 8 bases. This CDR3 spans 13 amino acids. CDR3 DNA sequence: TGTGCCAGCAGTTTTGGGGCCAATTCACCCCTCCACTTT. It is translated as CASSFGANSPLHF.

This clonotype showed up just a few times. V and J are TRBV7-9 and TRBJ1-5; 9 positions match TRBD1. The CDR3 has 15 amino acids. With 5 bases clipped from V and 4 bases from J, the junction kept 6 bases outside the gene matches. Germline-derived CDR1 and CDR2 are SEHNR and FQNEAQ (reference sequence). The CDR3 DNA sequence: TGTGCCAGCAGCCCCACAGGGGGCTGGAATCAGCCCCAGCATTTT. It encodes CASSPTGGWNQPQHF.

The chain recombines TRBV4-1 with TRBJ1-1; D gene ambiguous. In germline, CDR1 is MGHRA, CDR2 YSYEKL. The CDR3 runs to 11 residues. Trimming stripped 0 bases from V and 11 bases from J, with 7 bases between. In nucleotides, the CDR3 is TGCGCCAGCAGCCAAGAGGGCGAGGCTTTCTTT. Protein sequence: CASSQEGEAFF.

In this sample, this clonotype turned up a few times. The chain employs TRBV7-2 and TRBJ1-5; 9 nucleotides match TRBD1. Germline CDR1 is SGHTA and CDR2 is FQGNSA. V lost 5 bases, J lost 4 bases, and 3 bases stayed unmatched. The CDR3 is 14 amino acids. CDR3 sequence: CASSHRGRNQPQHF. The CDR3 DNA reads as TGTGCCAGCAGCCACAGGGGGCGGAATCAGCCCCAGCATTTT. The full variable domain, in which reference TRBV7-2 and TRBJ1-5 provide the parts outside the CDR3, is GAGVSQSPSNKVTEKGKDVELRCDPISGHTALYWYRQSLGQGLEFLIYFQGNSAPDKSGLPSDRFSAERTGGSVSTLTIQRTQQEDSAVYLCASSHRGRNQPQHFGDGTRLSIL.

This clonotype has a handful of counts. The rearrangement links TRBV2 to TRBJ1-2; unclear D gene. This CDR3 spans 15 amino acids. V was shortened by 4 bases and J by 6 bases, with 18 bases between the two germline ends. Per the germline V gene, CDR1 is SNHLY and CDR2 is FYNNEI. CDR3 in amino acids: CASSGIRRRRDGYTF. The DNA for the CDR3 is TGTGCCAGCAGTGGGATTCGCAGGAGGAGAGATGGCTACACCTTC.